The rows below give T cell receptor beta chains drawn from one sample of a study of T-cell reconstitution after alpha-beta-depleted transplantation in children. TCRdb ran MiXCR on the PCR reads and lists one entry per CDR3 protein. The repertoire consists of 420,000 or so distinct CDR3 sequences, with roughly a tenth occurring once and the leading ten covering roughly 5.1%. This specimen consisted of PBMCs from the stem cell graft donor, obtained from the stem cell graft. The receptors stem from a human donor who donated a stem cell graft to a child with acute myeloid leukemia. The CDR3 runs from the conserved cysteine through the conserved F or W. D genes are given only for firm matches. Only some rows state a clone size, as once, few, many or a class for expanded clones.

d_call j_call v_call clone_size cdr3_aa cdr3_nt
. TRBJ1-1 TRBV6-5 . CASSYSIPGPTEAFF TGTGCCAGCAGTTACTCGATTCCGGGTCCCACTGAAGCTTTCTTT
. TRBJ1-1 TRBV5-1 . CASSLADSAEKEAFF TGCGCCAGCAGCTTGGCCGACAGTGCTGAGAAAGAAGCTTTCTTT
. TRBJ2-2 TRBV6-2/TRBV6-3 . CASSGAQGYTTGELFF TGTGCCAGCAGCGGCGCGCAGGGATATACCACCGGGGAGCTGTTTTTT
TRBD2 TRBJ2-2 TRBV7-2 medium-sized CASSTSSGGTGELFF TGTGCCAGCAGCACCTCTAGCGGTGGCACCGGGGAGCTGTTTTTT
. TRBJ2-7 TRBV20-1 . CSARNWGESMYEQYF TGCAGTGCCCGCAACTGGGGGGAGAGTATGTACGAGCAGTACTTC
TRBD1 TRBJ2-7 TRBV7-2 few CASSPSMDGRGPLGQYF TGTGCCAGCAGTCCTTCCATGGACGGCAGGGGGCCTTTAGGGCAGTACTTC
. TRBJ1-5 TRBV10-3 many CAIKGEPNQPQHF TGTGCCATCAAGGGTGAGCCCAATCAGCCCCAGCATTTT
. TRBJ1-1 TRBV20-1 few CSARGRQVNTEAFF TGCAGTGCTAGAGGGCGGCAGGTGAACACTGAAGCTTTCTTT
TRBD2 TRBJ2-1 TRBV12-3/TRBV12-4 few CASSQRGLAESYNEQFF TGTGCCAGCAGTCAAAGAGGGCTAGCGGAATCCTACAATGAGCAGTTCTTC
TRBD2 TRBJ2-7 TRBV29-1 few CSVVLADTSYEQYF TGCAGCGTCGTGCTAGCGGATACCTCCTACGAGCAGTACTTC
. TRBJ2-5 TRBV7-2 many CASSFQGGEETQYF TGTGCCAGCAGCTTCCAGGGCGGGGAGGAGACCCAGTACTTC
. TRBJ1-6 TRBV20-1 many CSATPQGNSPLHF TGCAGTGCCACACCACAGGGAAATTCACCCCTCCACTTT
. TRBJ2-1 TRBV7-2 . CASSLAGYGTYNEQFF TGTGCCAGCAGCTTAGCGGGGTACGGTACCTACAATGAGCAGTTCTTC
. TRBJ2-5 TRBV29-1 many CSASPGSSQETQYF TGCAGCGCCTCGCCGGGAAGTAGCCAAGAGACCCAGTACTTC
TRBD2 TRBJ2-7 TRBV3-1 few CASSQDSGLAGGWEQYF TGTGCCAGCAGCCAAGATTCAGGACTAGCGGGAGGATGGGAGCAGTACTTC
TRBD1 TRBJ1-6 TRBV7-2 . CASSPPGQGDSPLHF TGTGCCAGCAGCCCACCGGGACAGGGTGATTCACCCCTCCACTTT
. TRBJ2-3 TRBV6-1 . CASSPPGVGTQYF TGTGCCAGCAGCCCACCGGGGGTGGGTACGCAGTATTTT
. TRBJ2-3 TRBV15 . CATSRERGSTDTQYF TGTGCCACCAGCAGAGAACGCGGGAGCACAGATACGCAGTATTTT
. TRBJ1-2 TRBV6-5 few CASSYGGLTGRNYGYTF TGTGCCAGCAGTTACGGGGGACTTACTGGGAGGAACTATGGCTACACCTTC
. TRBJ2-5 TRBV2 few CASSAVPYQETQYF TGTGCCAGCAGTGCGGTCCCGTACCAAGAGACCCAGTACTTC
TRBD2 TRBJ2-7 TRBV20-1 . CSASVAGGPTYEQYF TGCAGTGCATCTGTAGCGGGAGGGCCGACCTACGAGCAGTACTTC
. TRBJ2-1 TRBV15 . CATTPTPYGVDEQFF TGTGCCACCACCCCGACCCCGTATGGGGTGGACGAGCAGTTCTTC
. TRBJ1-6 TRBV12-3/TRBV12-4 . CASTKGDRRSSYNSPLHF TGTGCCAGCACTAAGGGGGACCGGAGGAGCTCCTATAATTCACCCCTCCACTTT
. TRBJ1-1 TRBV12-3/TRBV12-4 few CASSSYLNTEAFF TGTGCCAGCAGTTCATATTTGAACACTGAAGCTTTCTTT
. TRBJ1-2 TRBV11-3 few CASSLGGTDLNYGYTF TGTGCCAGCAGCTTAGGGGGGACCGATCTGAACTATGGCTACACCTTC
TRBD2 TRBJ2-1 TRBV12-3/TRBV12-4 . CASSLYSGVSYNEQFF TGTGCCAGCAGTTTATACAGCGGGGTGTCCTACAATGAGCAGTTCTTC
. TRBJ1-5 TRBV10-3 . CAISGGGGGNQPQHF TGTGCCATCAGTGGGGGTGGGGGTGGCAATCAGCCCCAGCATTTT
TRBD2 TRBJ2-1 TRBV2 many CASSYETSGVGGYNEQFF TGTGCCAGCAGTTATGAGACTAGCGGCGTCGGGGGTTACAATGAGCAGTTCTTC
. TRBJ2-3 TRBV7-2 few CASSPVGGTDTQYF TGTGCCAGCAGTCCCGTCGGGGGCACAGATACGCAGTATTTT